This entry lists 28 T cell receptor beta chains sequenced from one sample in a study of T cells in Graves' hyperthyroidism and ophthalmopathy. Amplified TCR beta CDR3 regions derived from RNA transcripts. Initially, a first-round RT-PCR of the TCR CDR3 employed the HTBI primer set. TCRdb ran MiXCR on the multiplex PCR reads and lists one entry per CDR3 protein. This table holds 450,000 to 600,000 distinct CDR3 sequences, 14% found once. What was sequenced was blood. These receptors originate from a woman aged 40 to 49 with Graves' hyperthyroidism.

Points on this clonotype: A much larger clone lies one base from this, so it may be a read error. The V gene is TRBV3-1, the J gene TRBJ2-3; possibly TRBD1 for D (7 bases). Germline CDR1 is LGHDT and CDR2 is YNNKEL (reference sequence). The V and J ends lost 6 bases and 3 bases respectively, with 13 bases between them. The CDR3 length is 14 residues. DNA of the CDR3: TGTGCCAGCAGGGAACAGGGGAGGACAGATACGCAGTATTTT. Translation gives CASREQGRTDTQYF.

The chain has TRBV3-1 and TRBJ2-2; 8 nucleotides agree with TRBD1. The V gene end was trimmed by 7 bases and the J gene end by 1 base; junction bases not matched to a gene: 2. Germline V gene sequence: CDR1 LGHDT, CDR2 YNNKEL (reference sequence). CDR3 length: 14 amino acids. The CDR3, as DNA: TGTGCCAGCAACGACAGGGGGAACACCGGGGAGCTGTTTTTT. This gives the protein CASNDRGNTGELFF.

To note about this clonotype: A read error is possible here, since a much larger clone lies one base away. The rearrangement uses TRBV7-2 and TRBJ2-3; D not resolved. This CDR3 contains 13 residues. CDR1 SGHTA and CDR2 FQGNSA come from the germline V gene. This chain's CDR3 is CAGSPQPGDTQYF. CDR3 DNA: TGTGCCGGCAGCCCCCAACCCGGGGATACGCAGTATTTT. Using reference TRBV7-2 and TRBJ2-3 for the parts outside the CDR3, the full variable domain is GAGVSQSPSNKVTEKGKDVELRCDPISGHTALYWYRQSLGQGLEFLIYFQGNSAPDKSGLPSDRFSAERTGGSVSTLTIQRTQQEDSAVYLCAGSPQPGDTQYFGPGTRLTVL.

This chain uses TRBV20-1 with TRBJ1-3; no reliable D call. Germline V gene sequence: CDR1 DFQATT, CDR2 SNEGSKA (reference sequence). The CDR3 loop spans 12 amino acids. CDR3 region: CIVGGSGNTIYF. Here the CDR3 DNA reads TGCATTGTAGGTGGCTCTGGAAACACCATATATTTT.

This clonotype occurred many times. This chain connects TRBV5-6 to TRBJ1-2; 9 bases line up with TRBD1. Unmatched junction bases numbered 8, after V lost 4 bases and J lost 7 bases. CDR3 length: 14 residues. CDR1 is SGHDT, CDR2 YYEEEE, per germline. CDR3 in DNA: TGTGCCAGCAGCGCCCGGGACAGGGAGGCTGGCTACACCTTC. This gives the protein CASSARDREAGYTF.

The sample holds a few counts of this clonotype. The chain combines TRBV5-6 with TRBJ1-5; tentative D call: TRBD1 (5 bases). The length of the CDR3 is 16 residues. V was trimmed by 1 base and J by 0 bases, leaving 11 bases between them. CDR1 and CDR2 (germline): SGHDT, YYEEEE. Written as DNA, the CDR3 is TGTGCCAGCAGCTTGTTAGGGGACCATAGCAATCAGCCCCAGCATTTT. Translating gives CASSLLGDHSNQPQHF.

This clonotype was detected ten times or more. V usage is TRBV3-1 and J usage is TRBJ2-1; no reliable D call. This CDR3 has 13 residues. V shed 3 bases and J shed 4 bases, with 7 bases lying between them. Germline V CDR1 and CDR2: LGHDT, YNNKEL (reference sequence). The CDR3 is CASSHGRYNEQFF. For the CDR3, the DNA is TGTGCCAGCAGCCACGGCCGTTACAATGAGCAGTTCTTC.

This clonotype was observed many times. The chain links TRBV27 to TRBJ1-1; 12 nucleotides agree with TRBD1. From germline, CDR1 is MNHEY and CDR2 SMNVEV (reference sequence). This CDR3 comprises 17 residues. V gave up 2 bases and J gave up 4 bases; unmatched junction bases: 8. CDR3: CASSLTGQGAMSTEAFF. CDR3 nucleotide sequence: TGTGCCAGCAGTTTAACGGGACAGGGGGCAATGAGCACTGAAGCTTTCTTT.

The rearrangement joins TRBV6-1 to TRBJ2-1, with TRBD1 matching 9 bases. Germline values: CDR1 MNHNS, CDR2 SASEGT. This CDR3 is built from 16 residues. V lost 6 bases and J lost 10; bases outside the gene matches: 16. In DNA form, the CDR3 reads TGTGCCAGCAGCCGATACCCGGGACAGGGTAGCAGGGAGCAGTTCTTC. It specifies CASSRYPGQGSREQFF.

In its sample, this clonotype was seen a few times. A much larger clonotype is one base distant, so this may be a read error. The rearrangement uses TRBV28 and TRBJ2-7; D ambiguous. CDR3 size: 11 residues. Germline CDR1 is MDHEN and CDR2 is SYDVKM. Trimming took off 5 bases at V and 6 bases at J, with 8 bases between the two ends. The CDR3 DNA follows: TGTGCCAGCAGTGTAAGAGGCGAGCAGTACTTC. It translates to CASSVRGEQYF.

This clonotype was detected ten times or more. V gene TRBV3-1 combines with J gene TRBJ2-1; possibly TRBD2 for D (5 bases). Trimming pared 1 base from V and 7 bases from J, leaving 14 bases between. Per germline, CDR1 LGHDT and CDR2 YNNKEL (reference sequence). The CDR3 has 15 residues. CDR3 region: CASSQGVLASNEQFF. The CDR3, as DNA: TGTGCCAGCAGCCAAGGTGTATTAGCGTCGAATGAGCAGTTCTTC.

This clonotype was recorded a few times. The chain employs TRBV7-8 and TRBJ2-3; TRBD2 matches at 9 bases. This CDR3 comprises 16 residues. Germline assignment: CDR1 SGHVS and CDR2 FQNEAQ. Trimming cost V 1 base and J 4 bases; bases outside gene matches: 6. The DNA for the CDR3 is TGTGCCAGCAGCTTAGGTGTAGCGGGAGTCCCAGATACGCAGTATTTT. Protein: CASSLGVAGVPDTQYF.

The chain employs TRBV2 and TRBJ1-5; TRBD1 is a possible D gene (6 bases). CDR3 length: 16 residues. V lost 6 bases to trimming and J lost 4 bases, with 19 bases between them. The V gene's germline CDR1 is SNHLY and CDR2 FYNNEI. The CDR3 nucleotides read TGTGCCAGCAGGGATTCCCGGGACAAGGGTAATCAGCCCCAGCATTTT. Its translation: CASRDSRDKGNQPQHF.

This clonotype has ten or more counts. The rearrangement links TRBV30 to TRBJ2-1; D tentatively reads TRBD1 or TRBD2 (5 bases each). CDR3 length: 13 amino acids. The germline CDR1 and CDR2 sequences are GTSNPN and SVGIG (reference sequence). V was cut by 1 base and J by 6 bases, with 10 bases left in between. This CDR3 is CAWSGGGLNEQFF. The CDR3, as DNA: TGTGCCTGGAGTGGGGGCGGGCTCAATGAGCAGTTCTTC. The variable domain in full, with the rest retrieved from reference TRBV30 and TRBJ2-1, is SQTIHQWPATLVQPVGSPLSLECTVEGTSNPNLYWYRQAAGRGLQLLFYSVGIGQISSEVPQNLSASRPQDRQFILSSKKLLLSDSGFYLCAWSGGGLNEQFFGPGTRLTVL.

The table lists this clonotype with many counts. This chain uses TRBV15 with TRBJ2-3; TRBD2 matches 7 bases. This CDR3 region has 16 residues. J was trimmed by 3 bases and V by 0 bases; bases with no gene match: 6. Germline V gene sequence: CDR1 LNHNV, CDR2 YYDKDF (reference sequence). Here the CDR3 reads CATSRDPGGETDTQYF. The CDR3 nucleotides read TGTGCCACCAGCAGAGATCCGGGAGGAGAGACAGATACGCAGTATTTT.

The genes are TRBV27 and TRBJ1-6; D unresolved. Trimming removed 4 bases at V and 6 bases at J, with 10 bases between. Germline-derived CDR1 and CDR2 are MNHEY and SMNVEV (reference sequence). The CDR3 totals 14 residues. The CDR3 DNA follows: TGTGCCAGCAGTTATGGGGAGGTTAATTCACCCCTCCACTTT. It yields the protein CASSYGEVNSPLHF.

This clonotype came up many times. Here the CDR3 reads CASSRTGSPYGYTF. The CDR3 coding sequence is TGTGCCAGCAGCAGGACAGGGTCCCCTTATGGCTACACCTTC. This chain links TRBV5-6 with TRBJ1-2; 8 positions agree with TRBD1. CDR3 length equals 14 residues. Trimming took 4 bases from V and 5 from J; bases not matched to a gene: 7. Germline V gene data show CDR1 as SGHDT and CDR2 as YYEEEE.

For this clonotype: This may be a read error, as it is one base from a much larger clone. The chain is built from TRBV2 and TRBJ2-3; D gene uncertain. The DNA end is more similar to TRBJ1-5, so the J call may be wrong. Germline V CDR1 and CDR2: SNHLY, FYNNEI. The CDR3 is 13 amino acids. This chain's CDR3 is CASSPEYTDTQHF. The CDR3 nucleotides read TGTGCCAGCAGCCCTGAGTACACAGATACGCAGCATTTT.

This clonotype has a count of ten or more. The chain carries TRBV27 and TRBJ2-3; unclear D gene. This CDR3 has 12 residues. Trimming pared 5 bases from V and 2 bases from J, leaving 5 bases between. In germline, CDR1 is MNHEY, CDR2 SMNVEV (reference sequence). CDR3 DNA: TGTGCCAGCAGTCGTATCACAGATACGCAGTATTTT. It specifies CASSRITDTQYF.

This clonotype was picked up many times. The V call is TRBV20-1, the J call TRBJ2-3, with D tentatively TRBD1 (5 bases). This CDR3 region has 11 residues. The germline V and J ends were trimmed by 2 bases and 5 bases, with 5 bases remaining between them. CDR1 and CDR2 from the germline V gene are DFQATT and SNEGSKA (reference sequence). The CDR3 protein is CSARTGDTQYF. CDR3 bases: TGCAGTGCTAGAACAGGAGATACGCAGTATTTT.

This rearrangement joins TRBV20-1 to TRBJ1-5, with TRBD1 as a possible D gene (6 bases). Trimming removed 7 bases from V and 4 bases from J, with 14 bases in between. Germline CDR1 and CDR2: DFQATT and SNEGSKA (reference sequence). This CDR3 is 13 amino acids long. The CDR3: CSVGSGANQPQHF. As DNA, the CDR3 is TGCAGTGTAGGGTCAGGGGCGAATCAGCCCCAGCATTTT.

The rearrangement links TRBV5-4 to TRBJ1-1, with a weak D call TRBD1 (5 bases). The CDR3 loop spans 17 amino acids. Germline assignment: CDR1 SGHNT and CDR2 YYREEE (reference sequence). V lost 4 bases to trimming and J lost 6 bases, with 25 bases between them. The CDR3 sequence is CASSREGPGPRSSEAFF. CDR3 bases: TGTGCCAGCAGCCGAGAGGGGCCGGGACCCCGGAGCTCTGAAGCTTTCTTT.

This clonotype was detected many times. This chain joins TRBV6-1 and TRBJ2-7; no clear D. The CDR3 extends over 15 amino acids. Trimming stripped 7 bases from V and 0 bases from J, with 16 bases between. Germline CDR1 MNHNS, CDR2 SASEGT. DNA for the CDR3: TGTGCCAGCACCCCCGACCCGGCGTACTCCTACGAGCAGTACTTC. Amino acids: CASTPDPAYSYEQYF.

This clonotype was recorded many times. The chain carries TRBV28 and TRBJ2-5; D gene unclear. The V end was cut by 6 bases, the J end by 5 bases, with 16 bases between. Germline CDR1 is MDHEN and CDR2 is SYDVKM. The CDR3 totals 14 residues. CDR3: CASRSAGSGETQYF. CDR3 DNA sequence: TGTGCCAGCAGATCCGCCGGGTCCGGCGAGACCCAGTACTTC. Together with reference TRBV28 and TRBJ2-5, the CDR3 gives the full variable domain: DVKVTQSSRYLVKRTGEKVFLECVQDMDHENMFWYRQDPGLGLRLIYFSYDVKMKEKGDIPEGYSVSREKKERFSLILESASTNQTSMYLCASRSAGSGETQYFGPGTRLLVL.

Many counts were recorded for this clonotype. The J gene is TRBJ1-6, the V gene TRBV7-8, with D uncertain. V was trimmed by 3 bases and J by 7 bases, leaving 10 bases between them. The CDR3 runs 14 residues. CDR1 SGHVS and CDR2 FQNEAQ come from the germline V gene. CDR3 amino acids: CASSFGRQNSPLHF. CDR3 sequence (DNA): TGTGCCAGCAGCTTCGGCAGGCAGAATTCACCCCTCCACTTT.

This clonotype was recorded a few times. The rearrangement links TRBV25-1 to TRBJ1-2; D call uncertain. The CDR3 consists of 13 residues. Germline values: CDR1 MGHDK, CDR2 SYGVNS. Trimming took off 7 bases at V and 4 bases at J, with 13 bases between the two ends. The CDR3: CASKGPGVYGYTF. CDR3 coding DNA: TGTGCCAGCAAAGGGCCAGGCGTCTATGGCTACACCTTC.

This clonotype was found many times. CDR3 DNA sequence: TGTGCCAGCAAAGGGCACTACGAGCAGTACTTC. This gives the protein CASKGHYEQYF. The rearrangement joins TRBV28 to TRBJ2-7; D remains ambiguous. The CDR3 consists of 11 residues. Germline V gene data show CDR1 as MDHEN and CDR2 as SYDVKM. Trimming cost V 7 bases and J 3 bases, with 7 bases left between them.

The chain joins TRBV3-1 to TRBJ2-3; 7 positions match TRBD2. Germline-derived CDR1 and CDR2 are LGHDT and YNNKEL (reference sequence). This CDR3 contains 13 residues. J lost 6 bases, V lost 3 bases, and 3 bases had no gene match. The CDR3 here is CASSQRLADTQYF. CDR3 sequence (DNA): TGTGCCAGCAGCCAGCGACTAGCCGATACGCAGTATTTT.